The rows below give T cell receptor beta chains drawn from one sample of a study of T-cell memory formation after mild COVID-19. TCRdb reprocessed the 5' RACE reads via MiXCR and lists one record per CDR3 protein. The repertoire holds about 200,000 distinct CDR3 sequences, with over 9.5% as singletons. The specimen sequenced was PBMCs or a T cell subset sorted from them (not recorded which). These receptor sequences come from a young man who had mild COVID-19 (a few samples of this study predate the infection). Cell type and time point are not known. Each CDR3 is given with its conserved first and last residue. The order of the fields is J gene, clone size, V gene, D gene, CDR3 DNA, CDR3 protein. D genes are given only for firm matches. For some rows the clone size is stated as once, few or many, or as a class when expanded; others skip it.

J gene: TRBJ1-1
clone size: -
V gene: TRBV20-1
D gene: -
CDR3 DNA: TGCAGTGCTAGGAAAGAGGCCACTGAAGCTTTCTTT
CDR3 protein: CSARKEATEAFF

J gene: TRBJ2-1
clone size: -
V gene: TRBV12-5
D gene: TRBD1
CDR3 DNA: TGTGCTAGTGGACACGGGACAGGGGATAGGGAGCAGTTCTTC
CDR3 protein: CASGHGTGDREQFF

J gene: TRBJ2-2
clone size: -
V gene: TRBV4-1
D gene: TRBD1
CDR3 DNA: TGCGCCAGCAGGGATTACAGGGGGCGAGTCACCGGGGAGCTGTTTTTT
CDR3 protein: CASRDYRGRVTGELFF

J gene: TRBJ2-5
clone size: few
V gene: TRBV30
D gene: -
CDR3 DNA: TGTGCCTGGAGTGTACTGGGCGGGACCCAGTACTTC
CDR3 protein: CAWSVLGGTQYF

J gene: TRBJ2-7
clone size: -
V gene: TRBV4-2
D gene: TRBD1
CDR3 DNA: TGTGCCAGCAGCCTGGGGACAGTTTTCTACGAGCAGTACTTC
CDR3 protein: CASSLGTVFYEQYF

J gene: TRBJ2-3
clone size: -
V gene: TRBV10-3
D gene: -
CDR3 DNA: TGTGCCATCAGTGAAGGTGAGGGGCAAGATGCAGATACGCAGTATTTT
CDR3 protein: CAISEGEGQDADTQYF

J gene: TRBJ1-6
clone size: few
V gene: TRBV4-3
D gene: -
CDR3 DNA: TGCGCCAGCAGCCAGGGATTCTCGGGGTCTAAGAATTCACCCCTCCACTTT
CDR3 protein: CASSQGFSGSKNSPLHF

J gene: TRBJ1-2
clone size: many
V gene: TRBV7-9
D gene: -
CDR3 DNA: TGTGCCAGCAGCTTAGGGGGCGGAACAGACAATGGCTACACCTTC
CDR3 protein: CASSLGGGTDNGYTF

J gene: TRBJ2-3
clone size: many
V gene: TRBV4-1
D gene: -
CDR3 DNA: TGCGCCAGCAGCCACCCCAAGGGGAAGGGGGGCACAGATACGCAGTATTTT
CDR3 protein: CASSHPKGKGGTDTQYF

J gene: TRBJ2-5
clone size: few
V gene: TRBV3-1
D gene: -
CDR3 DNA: TGTGCCAGCAGCCAAGATTCGGGGGCTCGGGGCGAGACCCAGTACTTC
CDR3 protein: CASSQDSGARGETQYF

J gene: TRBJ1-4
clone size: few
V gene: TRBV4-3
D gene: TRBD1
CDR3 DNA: TGCGCCAGCAGCCAAGACCCGATGACAGGGGTGGGAACTAATGAAAAACTGTTTTTT
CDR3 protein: CASSQDPMTGVGTNEKLFF

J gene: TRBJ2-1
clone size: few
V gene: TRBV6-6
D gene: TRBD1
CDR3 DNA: TGTGCCAGCAGTCACAGGGGGCTCTACAATGAGCAGTTCTTC
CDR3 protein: CASSHRGLYNEQFF

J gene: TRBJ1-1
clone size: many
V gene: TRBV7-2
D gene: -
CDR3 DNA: TGTGCCAGCAGCTTAATTGGGGTCACTGAAGCTTTCTTT
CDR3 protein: CASSLIGVTEAFF

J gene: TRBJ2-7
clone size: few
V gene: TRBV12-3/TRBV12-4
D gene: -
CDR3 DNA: TGTGCCAGCAGCCCTGGGGGTGGGGGGGGGCACTACGAGCAGTACTTC
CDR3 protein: CASSPGGGGGHYEQYF

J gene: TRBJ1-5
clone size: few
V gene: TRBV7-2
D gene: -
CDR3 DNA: TGTGCCAGCAGCTTAACCCATGAGAGCAATCAGCCCCAGCATTTT
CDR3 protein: CASSLTHESNQPQHF

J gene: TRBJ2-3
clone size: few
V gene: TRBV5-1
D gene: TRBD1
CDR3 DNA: TGCGCCAGCCAATTCAGGGACAGCCTCACAGATACGCAGTATTTT
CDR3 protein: CASQFRDSLTDTQYF

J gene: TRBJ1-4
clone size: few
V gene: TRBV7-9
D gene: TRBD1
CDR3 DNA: TGTGCCAGCAGCCTGCTGACAGGGGGCAATGAAAAACTGTTTTTT
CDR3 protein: CASSLLTGGNEKLFF

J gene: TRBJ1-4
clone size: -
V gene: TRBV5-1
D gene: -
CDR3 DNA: TGCGCCAGCAGCTTCACCCGGGGGCCGAGGGAAAAACTGTTTTTT
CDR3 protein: CASSFTRGPREKLFF

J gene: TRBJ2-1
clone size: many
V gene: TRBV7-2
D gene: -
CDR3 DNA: TGTGCCAGCAGCTTTGTAGTTGCCAATGAGCAGTTCTTC
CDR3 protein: CASSFVVANEQFF

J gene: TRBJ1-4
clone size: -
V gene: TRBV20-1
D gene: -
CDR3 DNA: TGCAGTGCTACCCCACGGGGGCCGGGTGAAAAACTGTTTTTT
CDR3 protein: CSATPRGPGEKLFF

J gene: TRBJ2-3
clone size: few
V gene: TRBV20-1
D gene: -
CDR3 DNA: TGCAGTGATTCGAAGGGACAAGGCACAGATACGCAGTATTTT
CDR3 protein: CSDSKGQGTDTQYF

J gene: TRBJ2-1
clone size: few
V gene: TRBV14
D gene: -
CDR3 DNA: TGTGCCAGCAGCCAAGATAAGGGCTGGTACAATGAGCAGTTCTTC
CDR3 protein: CASSQDKGWYNEQFF

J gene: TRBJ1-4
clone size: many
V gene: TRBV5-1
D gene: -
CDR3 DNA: TGCGCCAGCAGCTTGGAACAGGCCGAAAAACTGTTTTTT
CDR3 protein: CASSLEQAEKLFF

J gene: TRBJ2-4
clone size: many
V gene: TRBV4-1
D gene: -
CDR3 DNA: TGCGCCAGCAGCCAAGATTTCCAGGGGGGCTTAACGAGGAACATTCAGTACTTC
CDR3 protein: CASSQDFQGGLTRNIQYF

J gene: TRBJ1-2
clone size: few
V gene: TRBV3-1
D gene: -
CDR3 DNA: TGTGCCAGCAGCCAGAACCCGGGATTGGACTATGGCTACACCTTC
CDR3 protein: CASSQNPGLDYGYTF

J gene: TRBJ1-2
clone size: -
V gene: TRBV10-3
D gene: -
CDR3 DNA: TGTGCCATCAGTGAGGATATCTATGGCTACACCTTC
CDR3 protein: CAISEDIYGYTF